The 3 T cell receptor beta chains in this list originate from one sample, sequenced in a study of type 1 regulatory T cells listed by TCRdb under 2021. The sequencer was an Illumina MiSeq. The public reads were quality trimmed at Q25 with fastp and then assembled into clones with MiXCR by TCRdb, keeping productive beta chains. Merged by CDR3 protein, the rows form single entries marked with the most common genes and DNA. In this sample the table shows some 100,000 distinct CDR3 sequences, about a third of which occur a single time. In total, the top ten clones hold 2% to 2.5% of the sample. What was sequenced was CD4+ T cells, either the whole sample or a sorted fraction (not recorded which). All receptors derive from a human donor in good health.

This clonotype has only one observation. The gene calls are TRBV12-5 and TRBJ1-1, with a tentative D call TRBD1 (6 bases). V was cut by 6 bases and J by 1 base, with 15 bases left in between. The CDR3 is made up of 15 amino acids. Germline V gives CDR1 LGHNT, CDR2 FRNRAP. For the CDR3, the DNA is TGTGCTAGTGGCCGCCTTGGGGGCGCGAACACTGAAGCTTTCTTT. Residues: CASGRLGGANTEAFF.

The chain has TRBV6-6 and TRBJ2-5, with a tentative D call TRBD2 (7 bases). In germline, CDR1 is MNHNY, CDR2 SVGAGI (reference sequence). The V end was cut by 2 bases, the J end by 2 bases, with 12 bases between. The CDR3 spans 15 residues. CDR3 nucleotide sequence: TGTGCCAGCAGTTACAGGGGGGGACCGCAAGAGACCCAGTACTTC. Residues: CASSYRGGPQETQYF.

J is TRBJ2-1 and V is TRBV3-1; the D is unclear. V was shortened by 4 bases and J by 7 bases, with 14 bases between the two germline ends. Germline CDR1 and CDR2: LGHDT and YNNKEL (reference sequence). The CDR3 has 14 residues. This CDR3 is CASSPPGVGNEQFF. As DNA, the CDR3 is TGTGCCAGCAGCCCACCTGGAGTAGGGAATGAGCAGTTCTTC.